This T cell receptor (beta chain) was identified in a study of OX40 agonist ivuxolimab in advanced cancers. Study-level background: Patients in dose escalation had liver, melanoma, kidney or head and neck cancers. Study-wide points: A proportion of nonresponders additionally exhibited low normalized T-cell clonal expansion. CD8+ T cells (on average) carried more expanded clones than CD4+ T cells.

The table came from immunoSEQ multiplex PCR; TCRdb's copy has only in-frame clones and leaves some out. The data contain roughly 75,000 clones, over 90% of them singletons. Comment on this clone: Its target is not known.

Per germline, CDR1 SGHKS and CDR2 YYEKEE (reference sequence). V lost 1 base and J lost 7, with 6 bases in between. The length of the CDR3 is 13 residues. The chain is built from TRBV5-5 and TRBJ1-6; no reliable D call. Material: CD4+ or CD8+ T cells sorted from blood, obtained in a trial of the OX40 agonist ivuxolimab. This sequence was found in an adult with an advanced solid tumor such as melanoma, head and neck, liver or kidney cancer. The CDR3 coding sequence is TGTGCCAGCAGCTTGTCGGTGAATTCACCCCTCCACTTT. Amino acids: CASSLSVNSPLHF.